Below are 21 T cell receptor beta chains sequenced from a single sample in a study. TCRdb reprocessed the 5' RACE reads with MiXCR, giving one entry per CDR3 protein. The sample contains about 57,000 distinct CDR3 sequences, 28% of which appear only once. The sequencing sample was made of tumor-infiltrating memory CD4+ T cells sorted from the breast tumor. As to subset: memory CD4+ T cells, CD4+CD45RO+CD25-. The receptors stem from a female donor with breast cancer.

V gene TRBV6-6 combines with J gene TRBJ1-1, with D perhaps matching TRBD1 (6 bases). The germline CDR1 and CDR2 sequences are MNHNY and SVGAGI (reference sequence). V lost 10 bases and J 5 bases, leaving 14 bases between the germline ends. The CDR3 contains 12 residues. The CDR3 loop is CAISRGWTEAFF. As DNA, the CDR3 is TGTGCCATCAGCAGGGGATGGACTGAAGCTTTCTTT.

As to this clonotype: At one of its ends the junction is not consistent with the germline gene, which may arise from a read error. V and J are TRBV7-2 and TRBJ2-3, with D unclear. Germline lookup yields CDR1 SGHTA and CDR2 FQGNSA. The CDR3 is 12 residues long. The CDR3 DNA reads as TGTGCCAGCAGCTTGTACACAGATACGCGGTATTTT. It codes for CASSLYTDTRYF.

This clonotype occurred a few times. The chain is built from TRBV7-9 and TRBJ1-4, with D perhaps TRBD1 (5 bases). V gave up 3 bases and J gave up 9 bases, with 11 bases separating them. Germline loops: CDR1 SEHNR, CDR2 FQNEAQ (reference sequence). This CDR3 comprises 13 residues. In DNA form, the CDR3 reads TGTGCCAGCAGCTTTGCCGAGGGACAAAAACTGTTTTTT. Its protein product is CASSFAEGQKLFF.

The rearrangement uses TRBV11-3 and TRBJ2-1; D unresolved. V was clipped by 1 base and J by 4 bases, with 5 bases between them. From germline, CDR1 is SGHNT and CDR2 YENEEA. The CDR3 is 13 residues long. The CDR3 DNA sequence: TGTGCCAGCAGCTTAGCGGAATACAATGAGCAGTTCTTC. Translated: CASSLAEYNEQFF.

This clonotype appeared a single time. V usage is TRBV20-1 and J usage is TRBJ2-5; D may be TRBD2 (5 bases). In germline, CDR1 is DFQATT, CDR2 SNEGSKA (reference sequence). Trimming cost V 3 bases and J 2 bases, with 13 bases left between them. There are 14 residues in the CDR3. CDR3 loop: CSAREARRQETQYF. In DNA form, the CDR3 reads TGCAGTGCTAGGGAGGCAAGGAGACAAGAGACCCAGTACTTC.

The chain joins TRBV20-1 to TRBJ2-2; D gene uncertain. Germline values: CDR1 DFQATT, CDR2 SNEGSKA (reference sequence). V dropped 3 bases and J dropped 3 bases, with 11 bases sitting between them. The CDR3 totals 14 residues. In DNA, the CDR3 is TGCAGTGCTAGGGGTGGTCGGTACACCGGGGAGCTGTTTTTT. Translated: CSARGGRYTGELFF.

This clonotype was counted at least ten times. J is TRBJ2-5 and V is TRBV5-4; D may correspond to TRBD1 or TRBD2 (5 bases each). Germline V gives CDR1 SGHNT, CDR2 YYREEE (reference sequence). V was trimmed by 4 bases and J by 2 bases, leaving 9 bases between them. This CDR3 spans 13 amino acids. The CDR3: CASSPGRQETQYF. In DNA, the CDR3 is TGTGCCAGCAGCCCGGGACGTCAAGAGACCCAGTACTTC.

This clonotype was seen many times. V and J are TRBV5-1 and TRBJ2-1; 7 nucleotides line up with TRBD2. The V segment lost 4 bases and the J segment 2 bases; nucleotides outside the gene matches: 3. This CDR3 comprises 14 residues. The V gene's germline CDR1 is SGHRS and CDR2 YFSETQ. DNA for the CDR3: TGCGCCAGCAGCCCGGCGGGGGCCTACAATGAGCAGTTCTTC. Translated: CASSPAGAYNEQFF.

The CDR3 spells CASSPRTSGAVYEQYF. The CDR3 nucleotides are TGTGCCAGCAGCCCCCGGACTAGCGGCGCCGTTTACGAGCAGTACTTC. This chain connects TRBV7-2 to TRBJ2-7, with 10 bases identical to TRBD2. The CDR3 length is 16 residues. CDR1 and CDR2 (germline): SGHTA, FQGNSA. With V trimmed by 5 bases and J by 4 bases, 11 bases remained unmatched.

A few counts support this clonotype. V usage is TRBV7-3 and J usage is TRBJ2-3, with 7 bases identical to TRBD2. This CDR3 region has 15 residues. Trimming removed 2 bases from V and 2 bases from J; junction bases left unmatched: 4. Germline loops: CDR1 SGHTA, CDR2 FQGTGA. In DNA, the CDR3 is TGTGCCAGCAGCTTAGGGAGCGGGATCACAGATACGCAGTATTTT. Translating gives CASSLGSGITDTQYF.

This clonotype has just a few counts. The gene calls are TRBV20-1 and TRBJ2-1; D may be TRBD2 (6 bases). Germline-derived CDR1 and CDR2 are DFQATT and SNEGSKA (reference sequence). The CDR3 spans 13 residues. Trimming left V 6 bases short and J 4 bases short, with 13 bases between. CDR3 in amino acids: CSAPRLGYNEQFF. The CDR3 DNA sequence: TGCAGTGCCCCAAGACTAGGTTACAATGAGCAGTTCTTC.

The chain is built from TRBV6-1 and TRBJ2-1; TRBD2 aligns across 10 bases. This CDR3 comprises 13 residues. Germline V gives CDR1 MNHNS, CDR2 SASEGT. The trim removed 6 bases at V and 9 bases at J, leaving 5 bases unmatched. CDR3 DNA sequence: TGTGCCAGCAGAGCGGGAGGGCCGATTGAGCAGTTCTTC. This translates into CASRAGGPIEQFF.

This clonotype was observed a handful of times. As DNA, the CDR3 is TGCGCCAGCAGCCTTCGGACAGGGGGACTCTATGGCTACACCTTC. Its translation is CASSLRTGGLYGYTF. The chain recombines TRBV5-1 with TRBJ1-2; 10 nucleotides line up with TRBD1. Germline V lookup: CDR1 SGHRS, CDR2 YFSETQ. The CDR3 is 15 amino acids. V was pared by 4 bases and J by 4 bases, with 7 bases of the junction left unmatched. Drawing the rest from reference TRBV5-1 and TRBJ1-2, the complete variable domain is KAGVTQTPRYLIKTRGQQVTLSCSPISGHRSVSWYQQTPGQGLQFLFEYFSETQRNKGNFPGRFSGRQFSNSRSEMNVSTLELGDSALYLCASSLRTGGLYGYTFGSGTRLTVV.

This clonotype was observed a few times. CDR3 residues: CASSSTAYNEQFF. The DNA of the CDR3 is TGTGCCAGCAGTTCGACTGCCTACAATGAGCAGTTCTTC. The chain couples TRBV6-2 or TRBV6-3 to TRBJ2-1, with D unclear. The germline gives CDR1 MNHEY, CDR2 SVGEGT. The CDR3 is 13 amino acids. Between the trimmed V and J ends, which lost 4 bases and 2 bases, there was a span of 6 bases.

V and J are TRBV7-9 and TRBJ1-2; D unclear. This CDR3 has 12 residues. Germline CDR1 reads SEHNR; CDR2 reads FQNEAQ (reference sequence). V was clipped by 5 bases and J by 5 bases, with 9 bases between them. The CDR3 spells CASSEENYGYTF. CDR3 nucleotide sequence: TGTGCCAGCAGCGAAGAAAATTATGGCTACACCTTC.

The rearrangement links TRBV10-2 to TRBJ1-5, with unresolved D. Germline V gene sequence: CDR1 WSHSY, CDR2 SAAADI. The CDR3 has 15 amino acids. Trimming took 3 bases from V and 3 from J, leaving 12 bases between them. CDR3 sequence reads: CASSELHGSNQPQHF. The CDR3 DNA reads TGCGCCAGCAGTGAATTACACGGTTCCAATCAGCCCCAGCATTTT.

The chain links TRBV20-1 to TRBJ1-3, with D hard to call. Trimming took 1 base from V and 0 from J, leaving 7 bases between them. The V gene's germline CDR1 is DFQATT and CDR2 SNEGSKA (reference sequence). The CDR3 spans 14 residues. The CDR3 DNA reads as TGCAGTGCTAGAGTCGGAAACTCTGGAAACACCATATATTTT. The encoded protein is CSARVGNSGNTIYF.

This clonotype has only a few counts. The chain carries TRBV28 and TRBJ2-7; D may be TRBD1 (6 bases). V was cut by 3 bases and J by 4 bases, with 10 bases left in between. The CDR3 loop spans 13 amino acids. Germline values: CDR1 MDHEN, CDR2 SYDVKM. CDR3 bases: TGTGCCAGCAGTTTGGCCAGGGGTTACGAGCAGTACTTC. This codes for CASSLARGYEQYF.

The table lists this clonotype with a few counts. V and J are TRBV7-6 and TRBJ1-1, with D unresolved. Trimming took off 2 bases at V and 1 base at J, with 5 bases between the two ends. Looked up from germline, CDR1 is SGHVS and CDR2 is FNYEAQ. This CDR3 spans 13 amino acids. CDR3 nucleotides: TGTGCCAGCAGCTTAAGGGCGAACACTGAAGCTTTCTTT. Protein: CASSLRANTEAFF.

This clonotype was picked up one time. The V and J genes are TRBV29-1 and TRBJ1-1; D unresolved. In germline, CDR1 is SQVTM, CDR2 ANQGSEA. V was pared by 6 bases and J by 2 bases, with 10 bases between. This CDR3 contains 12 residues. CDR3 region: CSVRHSNTEAFF. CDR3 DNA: TGCAGCGTGAGGCACAGTAACACTGAAGCTTTCTTT.

The CDR3 bases are TGTGCCACGAGCAGGGAGGACCCCTTCAATGAGCAGTTCTTC. Translating gives CATSREDPFNEQFF. The chain joins TRBV24-1 to TRBJ2-1; D possibly corresponds to TRBD2 (6 bases). The CDR3 spans 14 residues. Germline V lookup: CDR1 KGHDR, CDR2 SFDVKD. The V gene lost 10 bases and the J gene lost 6 bases, with 18 bases spanning the gap.